The present TCR beta chain was sequenced within a study of cytomegalovirus exposure and HLA in healthy donors. On the study more broadly: Approximately 180 million T cells yielded more than 95 million unique TCR beta sequences, as an earlier analysis found.

Study-wide findings and caveats: From TCR beta sequences, most subjects' HLA-A and HLA-B alleles were reportedly predicted accurately.

The PCR ran on 60 Vbeta and 13 Jbeta primers. Method: immunoSEQ multiplex PCR; TCRdb's copy keeps in-frame clones and lacks some. The sample includes under 70,000 clones, about 73% seen only once; the top ten take around 19%. The germline V gene has CDR1 LGHNA and CDR2 YSLEER. The CDR3 covers 13 residues. Trimming cost V 0 bases and J 7 bases, with 9 bases left between them. This clone was counted a few times. Its specificity is not known. The chain joins TRBV4-3 to TRBJ1-2, with D hard to call. Source material: PBMCs. The receptor was derived from a woman aged 55-70 years in good health and CMV-seropositive. CDR3 residues: CASSQDLESGYTF. The CDR3, as DNA: TGCGCCAGCAGCCAAGATCTTGAGAGTGGCTACACCTTC.